Below, 21 T cell receptor beta chains from the same sample are listed, as sequenced in a study of T cell changes during pregnancy in multiple sclerosis. Sequencing used immunoSEQ multiplex PCR; TCRdb keeps in-frame clones, though not all of them. This table has about 74,000 clones, about nine tenths appearing once. The input for sequencing was peripheral blood, taken in the third trimester of pregnancy. The source of these receptors is a female donor with multiple sclerosis, enrolled in a pregnancy study.

This clone has more than one count but fewer than ten. V gene TRBV5-1 combines with J gene TRBJ1-1, with D maybe TRBD1 (6 bases). The CDR3 length is 15 residues. The germline gives CDR1 SGHRS, CDR2 YFSETQ. Trimming shortened V by 2 bases and J by 3 bases, and 14 bases separated the two germline ends. The CDR3 sequence is CASSFTLDSYTEAFF. CDR3 nucleotides: TGCGCCAGCAGCTTCACCTTGGACAGTTACACTGAAGCTTTCTTT.

The chain combines TRBV19 with TRBJ1-5, with a tentative D call TRBD1 (5 bases). V dropped 7 bases and J dropped 1 base, with 17 bases sitting between them. This CDR3 contains 16 residues. CDR1 is LNHDA and CDR2 is SQIVND in the germline V gene (reference sequence). The CDR3 here is CASIPGGRGSNQPQHF. The CDR3 region has the DNA TGTGCCAGTATTCCGGGGGGTAGAGGGAGCAATCAGCCCCAGCATTTT.

This chain joins TRBV6-5 and TRBJ2-2; the D gene is possibly TRBD1 (7 bases). Trimming left V 5 bases short and J 1 base short, with 8 bases between. The germline V gene has CDR1 MNHEY and CDR2 SVGAGI. CDR3 length: 14 amino acids. The CDR3 reads CASSQGGNTGELFF. The CDR3 nucleotides are TGTGCCAGCAGTCAGGGGGGGAACACCGGGGAGCTGTTTTTT.

This chain uses TRBV10-3 with TRBJ1-6; D remains ambiguous. This CDR3 is built from 14 residues. The V gene's germline CDR1 is ENHRY and CDR2 SYGVKD. The V end was cut by 8 bases, the J end by 7 bases, with 15 bases between. CDR3 sequence (DNA): TGTGCCATCTCAACTCGAGGGCAGAATTCACCCCTCCACTTT. It encodes CAISTRGQNSPLHF.

V is TRBV30 and J is TRBJ1-2, with D maybe TRBD1 (6 bases). The V end was cut by 3 bases, the J end by 7 bases, with 15 bases between. Per germline, CDR1 GTSNPN and CDR2 SVGIG (reference sequence). The CDR3 is made up of 13 amino acids. The CDR3 DNA reads as TGTGCCTGGAGCAACGGGGGGCGCCTTGGCTACACCTTC. Protein product: CAWSNGGRLGYTF. Full variable domain (remainder filled in from reference TRBV30 and TRBJ1-2): SQTIHQWPATLVQPVGSPLSLECTVEGTSNPNLYWYRQAAGRGLQLLFYSVGIGQISSEVPQNLSASRPQDRQFILSSKKLLLSDSGFYLCAWSNGGRLGYTFGSGTRLTVV.

The J gene is TRBJ2-3, the V gene TRBV9; 8 nucleotides line up with TRBD2. CDR3 length: 14 amino acids. Germline values: CDR1 SGDLS, CDR2 YYNGEE. V dropped 4 bases and J dropped 3; count of bases not matched to a gene: 4. The CDR3 DNA follows: TGTGCCAGCAGCCCCGGGGGGGGGACAGATACGCAGTATTTT. Its translation is CASSPGGGTDTQYF.

The chain combines TRBV9 with TRBJ2-3, with 8 positions matching TRBD2. The CDR3 spans 14 residues. CDR1 SGDLS and CDR2 YYNGEE come from the germline V gene. The trim removed 5 bases at V and 5 bases at J, leaving 7 bases unmatched. The CDR3 coding sequence is TGTGCCAGCAGTCGAGGGACTAGTGTAGATACGCAGTATTTT. It translates to CASSRGTSVDTQYF. The variable domain in full, completed from reference TRBV9 and TRBJ2-3, reads DSGVTQTPKHLITATGQRVTLRCSPRSGDLSVYWYQQSLDQGLQFLIQYYNGEERAKGNILERFSAQQFPDLHSELNLSSLELGDSALYFCASSRGTSVDTQYFGPGTRLTVL.

The rearrangement links TRBV19 to TRBJ1-1; D remains ambiguous. Trimming took off 3 bases at V and 5 bases at J, with 13 bases between the two ends. CDR3 length: 14 amino acids. Germline V gene lookup returns CDR1 LNHDA and CDR2 SQIVND (reference sequence). The CDR3 DNA reads TGTGCCAGTAGTATTCGCCCGGGTGGAACTGAAGCTTTCTTT. The encoded protein is CASSIRPGGTEAFF. Full variable domain (remainder filled in from reference TRBV19 and TRBJ1-1): DGGITQSPKYLFRKEGQNVTLSCEQNLNHDAMYWYRQDPGQGLRLIYYSQIVNDFQKGDIAEGYSVSREKKESFPLTVTSAQKNPTAFYLCASSIRPGGTEAFFGQGTRLTVV.

The V gene is TRBV30, the J gene TRBJ1-5, with TRBD1 matching over 7 bases. The CDR3 extends over 13 amino acids. The ends lost 5 bases at V and 6 bases at J; junction bases unmatched: 7. Germline CDR1 is GTSNPN and CDR2 is SVGIG (reference sequence). CDR3: CAWSRGDGQPQHF. The CDR3 nucleotides read TGTGCCTGGTCCAGGGGGGACGGTCAGCCCCAGCATTTT.

The J gene is TRBJ1-2, the V gene TRBV6-5; perhaps TRBD1 as D (6 bases). The CDR3 covers 14 residues. CDR1 is MNHEY, CDR2 SVGAGI, per germline. Trimming cost V 2 bases and J 7 bases, with 14 bases left between them. The CDR3 reads CASSYEQGWRGYTF. As DNA, the CDR3 is TGTGCCAGCAGTTACGAACAGGGCTGGCGTGGCTACACCTTC.

V usage is TRBV4-3 and J usage is TRBJ1-6; 7 bases agree with TRBD1. The CDR3 is made up of 13 amino acids. V was clipped by 0 bases and J by 10 bases; unmatched bases: 0. CDR1 is LGHNA, CDR2 YSLEER, per germline. The CDR3 DNA is TGCGCCAGCAGCCAAGAAGGGGGCTCACCCCTCCACTTT. Translating it yields CASSQEGGSPLHF.

The J gene is TRBJ1-1, the V gene TRBV5-1, with 8 bases lining up with TRBD1. The CDR3 is 15 residues long. The J segment lost 7 bases and the V segment lost 4 bases, leaving 12 bases of the junction unmatched. Germline V gene data show CDR1 as SGHRS and CDR2 as YFSETQ. The CDR3 sequence: CASSRGFQGAIEAFF. CDR3 coding DNA: TGCGCCAGCAGCAGAGGCTTCCAGGGGGCCATTGAAGCTTTCTTT. Based on the CDR3 plus reference TRBV5-1 and TRBJ1-1, the full variable domain is KAGVTQTPRYLIKTRGQQVTLSCSPISGHRSVSWYQQTPGQGLQFLFEYFSETQRNKGNFPGRFSGRQFSNSRSEMNVSTLELGDSALYLCASSRGFQGAIEAFFGQGTRLTVV.

This sequence joins TRBV5-1 and TRBJ2-3; 8 nucleotides align to TRBD2. Germline V gene sequence: CDR1 SGHRS, CDR2 YFSETQ. V lost 4 bases, J lost 3 bases, and 7 bases stayed unmatched. The CDR3 covers 15 residues. CDR3 region: CASSTSGGTTDTQYF. The DNA of the CDR3 is TGCGCCAGCAGCACAAGCGGGGGCACTACAGATACGCAGTATTTT.

This rearrangement joins TRBV10-3 to TRBJ2-5; TRBD1 agrees at 7 bases. The junction had 2 bases not matched to a gene; V was cut back by 0 bases and J by 4 bases. Germline assignment: CDR1 ENHRY and CDR2 SYGVKD. CDR3 length: 14 amino acids. Here the CDR3 reads CAISESRTGETQYF. The CDR3 region has the DNA TGTGCCATCAGTGAGTCGAGGACAGGAGAGACCCAGTACTTC.

The rearrangement links TRBV28 to TRBJ1-1, with 7 bases lining up with TRBD1. The trim removed 3 bases at V and 10 bases at J, leaving 5 bases unmatched. This CDR3 spans 12 amino acids. Germline V gene sequence: CDR1 MDHEN, CDR2 SYDVKM. The CDR3 reads CASSLRQGLAFF. The CDR3 nucleotides read TGTGCCAGCAGTTTGCGACAGGGTCTAGCTTTCTTT.

The chain couples TRBV9 to TRBJ2-5; 7 bases align to TRBD1. V was clipped by 3 bases and J by 2 bases; unmatched bases: 7. Germline loops: CDR1 SGDLS, CDR2 YYNGEE. This CDR3 has 15 amino acids. CDR3 residues: CASSAMTGPQETQYF. CDR3 in DNA: TGTGCCAGCAGCGCAATGACAGGGCCGCAAGAGACCCAGTACTTC.

For this clone: Mismatch with germline at one junction end may stem from a read error. The chain links TRBV10-2 to TRBJ2-7, with 8 bases identical to TRBD1. This CDR3 has 12 amino acids. The germline V gene encodes CDR1 WSHSY and CDR2 SAAADI. The DNA for the CDR3 is TGCGCCAGCAGCGAAGGACAGGGCAGGTTGGACTTC. This gives the protein CASSEGQGRLDF.

This clone was picked up one time. The rearrangement links TRBV28 to TRBJ2-2; 11 nucleotides align to TRBD2. The length of the CDR3 is 17 residues. Germline V gives CDR1 MDHEN, CDR2 SYDVKM. Unmatched junction bases numbered 4, after V lost 3 bases and J lost 1 base. This CDR3 reads CASSFTSGGQNTGELFF. CDR3 in DNA: TGTGCCAGCAGTTTCACTAGCGGGGGCCAGAACACCGGGGAGCTGTTTTTT.

The chain recombines TRBV23-1 with TRBJ1-5, with TRBD1 matching over 10 bases. TRBV23-1 is an ORF, with its function uncertain. After removal of 8 bases from V and 6 bases from J, the junction contained 7 bases not matched to a gene. There are 14 residues in the CDR3. Here the CDR3 DNA reads TGCGCCAGCCCGACAGGGGGCCGGGGTCAGCCCCAGCATTTT. Translation: CASPTGGRGQPQHF.

In nucleotides, the CDR3 is TGTGCCAGCAGCAGGACAGTTCCCTACGAGCAGTACTTC. Its protein is CASSRTVPYEQYF. This rearrangement joins TRBV7-2 to TRBJ2-7; D may be TRBD1 (6 bases). The V gene's germline CDR1 is SGHTA and CDR2 FQGNSA. This CDR3 has 13 amino acids. The V end was cut by 5 bases, the J end by 2 bases, with 10 bases between.

The gene calls are TRBV19 and TRBJ1-2; no reliable D call. Trimming shortened V by 2 bases and J by 5 bases, and 12 bases separated the two germline ends. The CDR3 sequence is 14 residues long. The germline gives CDR1 LNHDA, CDR2 SQIVND (reference sequence). This CDR3 is CASSITPGIYGYTF. The CDR3 DNA sequence: TGTGCCAGTAGTATAACCCCGGGAATTTATGGCTACACCTTC.